The TCR beta chain under discussion was sequenced for a study of graft-versus-host responses after intestinal transplantation. Findings of the study overall: Recipient marrow contained GvH clones, some of which appeared first in ileum or blood. GvH clone levels peaked in circulation, and this peak was associated with early post-transplant HvG declines. Patients who carried graft-donor T cell macrochimerism also had high graft-versus-host to host-versus-graft clonal ratios in their allografts.

Only in-frame clones appear in the TCRdb table, and some are missing; sequencing was by immunoSEQ multiplex PCR. The table includes 9,500 to 13,000 clones, roughly 79% detected once. The CDR3 is made up of 15 amino acids. V shed 4 bases and J 4 bases; nucleotides not matched to a gene: 5. Germline CDR1 and CDR2: SGHTS and YDEGEE. A word on this clone: Its specificity is not known.

From the graft tissue, intraepithelial and lamina propria lymphocytes were released through processing. The sequences come from ileum tissue, collected 23 days after intestinal transplant. This sequence joins TRBV5-8 and TRBJ2-5, with TRBD1 matching 12 bases. The sequence came from a human patient who received an intestinal transplant, so some T cells may come from the graft donor. CDR3 in amino acids: CASSLGQGARETQYF. CDR3 DNA sequence: TGTGCCAGCAGCCTGGGACAGGGGGCGCGAGAGACCCAGTACTTC. Full variable domain (rest looked up from reference TRBV5-8 and TRBJ2-5): EAGVTQSPTHLIKTRGQQATLRCSPISGHTSVYWYQQALGLGLQFLLWYDEGEERNRGNFPPRFSGRQFPNYSSELNVNALELEDSALYLCASSLGQGARETQYFGPGTRLLVL.